This record concerns one T cell receptor beta chain sequence. 13 Jbeta primers and 60 Vbeta primers were used for the PCR. The repertoire was sequenced with immunoSEQ multiplex PCR; TCRdb's copy has only in-frame clones and lacks some. The sample carries roughly 190,000 clones, roughly 80% recorded once. This record belongs to a study of cytomegalovirus exposure and HLA in healthy donors. Trimming took off 6 bases at V and 6 bases at J, with 16 bases between the two ends. This CDR3 spans 14 amino acids. Germline V gene data show CDR1 as SGHDN and CDR2 as FVKESK. This sequence joins TRBV14 and TRBJ2-3; no clear D. Input material: PBMCs. The source is a woman aged 18 to 35 in good health and CMV-seronegative. The DNA for the CDR3 is TGTGCCAGCAGGGGTCCCCTCTTGAGGGATACGCAGTATTTT. Translated: CASRGPLLRDTQYF.